Following are 29 T cell receptor beta chains from one sample sequenced in a study of CD8+ T cells in alopecia areata. Extracted RNA was reverse transcribed, and the resulting cDNA served as sequencing template. Data came from immunoSEQ multiplex PCR; TCRdb stores just in-frame clones and leaves some out. The sample includes under 250,000 clones, about 61% seen only once; the top ten take nearly 5%. The specimen was CD8+ T cells sorted from blood. These receptors all stem from a human donor in good health.

This chain uses TRBV30 with TRBJ1-1; TRBD1 is a possible D gene (5 bases). Germline lookup yields CDR1 GTSNPN and CDR2 SVGIG (reference sequence). The CDR3 consists of 14 residues. With 0 bases removed from V and 4 bases from J, the gap between germline ends came to 12 bases. The CDR3 loop is CAWSVLGGATEAFF. DNA of the CDR3: TGTGCCTGGAGTGTACTGGGAGGGGCCACTGAAGCTTTCTTT.

On this clone: The same CDR3 arises from other DNA sequences in this sample as well. The gene calls are TRBV27 and TRBJ2-5; D is uncertain. V was pared by 2 bases and J by 5 bases, with 3 bases between. This CDR3 spans 11 amino acids. Looked up from germline, CDR1 is MNHEY and CDR2 is SMNVEV (reference sequence). The CDR3 reads CASSLGETQYF. The CDR3 region has the DNA TGTGCCAGCAGTTTAGGCGAGACCCAGTACTTC.

This clone was seen more than once but under ten times. The chain couples TRBV7-9 to TRBJ1-2; a weak D match, TRBD1 (5 bases). The CDR3 sequence is 16 residues long. Trimming removed 0 bases at V and 3 bases at J, with 14 bases between. The germline CDR1 and CDR2 sequences are SEHNR and FQNEAQ (reference sequence). The DNA of the CDR3 is TGTGCCAGCAGCTTAGCGCGACAGCCAGAGCACTATGGCTACACCTTC. It codes for CASSLARQPEHYGYTF.

The chain is built from TRBV29-1 and TRBJ2-1; D is unclear. This CDR3 is 13 amino acids long. Germline assignment: CDR1 SQVTM and CDR2 ANQGSEA. V lost 4 bases, J lost 5 bases, and 12 bases lay in between. CDR3 loop: CSVVSSSHNEQFF. CDR3 bases: TGCAGCGTTGTTTCCTCGTCCCACAATGAGCAGTTCTTC.

The rearrangement joins TRBV4-1 to TRBJ1-6; no clear D. Trimming took 0 bases from V and 7 from J, leaving 13 bases between them. Germline V gives CDR1 MGHRA, CDR2 YSYEKL. There are 16 residues in the CDR3. As DNA, the CDR3 is TGCGCCAGCAGCCAAGATAGTAAGGGAAGGAATTCACCCCTCCACTTT. This translates into CASSQDSKGRNSPLHF.

This clone has just a few counts. The rearrangement uses TRBV29-1 and TRBJ1-2, with D hard to call. The CDR3 sequence is 14 residues long. Germline loops: CDR1 SQVTM, CDR2 ANQGSEA. V was cut by 2 bases and J by 5 bases, with 15 bases left in between. DNA of the CDR3: TGCAGCGTTGAATGGACCGCACGACTTTATGGCTACACCTTC. Residues: CSVEWTARLYGYTF. The complete variable domain, with remaining parts taken from reference TRBV29-1 and TRBJ1-2, reads SAVISQKPSRDICQRGTSLTIQCQVDSQVTMMFWYRQQPGQSLTLIATANQGSEATYESGFVIDKFPISRPNLTFSTLTVSNMSPEDSSIYLCSVEWTARLYGYTFGSGTRLTVV.

This chain uses TRBV19 with TRBJ2-2; 10 bases agree with TRBD2. Trimming at V came to 4 bases and at J to 11 bases, leaving 13 bases not matched to a gene. The germline CDR1 and CDR2 sequences are LNHDA and SQIVND (reference sequence). The CDR3 is 16 amino acids. The CDR3 spells CASSSVAGGTTRELFF. In DNA, the CDR3 is TGTGCCAGTAGTAGCGTAGCGGGGGGCACCACCCGAGAGCTGTTTTTT.

Only a few counts were recorded for this clone. The V and J genes are TRBV21-1 and TRBJ2-7; the tabulated D call, TRBD2, remains unverified against the DNA. TRBV21-1 is marked as a pseudogene. This CDR3 comprises 15 residues. The DNA for the CDR3 is TGTGCCAGCAGCCAGACGGAGCGTCCTTCCTACGAGCAGTACTTC. Translation gives CASSQTERPSYEQYF.

J is TRBJ2-1 and V is TRBV7-2, with TRBD2 identical over 7 bases. After removal of 5 bases from V and 2 bases from J, the junction contained 9 bases not matched to a gene. The CDR3 has 16 amino acids. Germline CDR1 SGHTA, CDR2 FQGNSA. The CDR3 nucleotides read TGTGCCAGCAGCGCAAGGGGACTAACCCCCTACAATGAGCAGTTCTTC. It is translated as CASSARGLTPYNEQFF.

The V call is TRBV29-1, the J call TRBJ1-2, with D unresolved. Trimming stripped 4 bases from V and 0 bases from J, with 21 bases between. The CDR3 totals 17 residues. CDR1 is SQVTM, CDR2 ANQGSEA, per germline. CDR3 protein: CSVVPTQTGKANYGYTF. CDR3 DNA: TGCAGCGTTGTGCCCACGCAGACGGGGAAAGCTAACTATGGCTACACCTTC.

This clone was observed a few times. The rearrangement uses TRBV6-6 and TRBJ1-4; D might be TRBD1 (5 bases). There are 13 residues in the CDR3. Germline lookup yields CDR1 MNHNY and CDR2 SVGAGI (reference sequence). V shed 10 bases and J shed 5 bases, with 14 bases lying between them. The CDR3 spells CATRQSLNEKLFF. DNA of the CDR3: TGTGCCACCAGACAGTCCCTAAATGAAAAACTGTTTTTT.

This clone was recorded a few times. The chain recombines TRBV5-1 with TRBJ1-1; TRBD1 is a possible D gene (5 bases). Trimming shortened V by 0 bases and J by 8 bases, and 8 bases separated the two germline ends. The CDR3 length is 12 residues. Germline assignment: CDR1 SGHRS and CDR2 YFSETQ. DNA for the CDR3: TGCGCCAGCAGCTTGGAGAGGGGAGAAGCTTTCTTT. Encoded protein: CASSLERGEAFF.

The chain links TRBV5-6 to TRBJ2-5; D is undetermined. V was cut by 4 bases and J by 2 bases, with 3 bases left in between. CDR3 size: 11 residues. Looked up from germline, CDR1 is SGHDT and CDR2 is YYEEEE. The CDR3 DNA reads TGTGCCAGCAGCGCACAAGAGACCCAGTACTTC. As protein: CASSAQETQYF.

The chain carries TRBV29-1 and TRBJ2-7, with 7 bases matching TRBD2. CDR3 length: 11 amino acids. CDR1 SQVTM and CDR2 ANQGSEA come from the germline V gene. With 6 bases clipped from V and 6 bases from J, the junction kept 5 bases outside the gene matches. The CDR3 protein is CSVPGGGEQYF. The CDR3 nucleotides are TGCAGCGTCCCGGGCGGGGGCGAGCAGTACTTC.

This clone was counted only a few times. The genes are TRBV7-9 and TRBJ2-7; TRBD2 agrees at 11 bases. CDR1 SEHNR and CDR2 FQNEAQ come from the germline V gene (reference sequence). CDR3 length: 16 residues. Losses at the gene ends were 4 bases for V and 4 bases for J; bases not matched to a gene: 9. CDR3 sequence reads: CASSSLFSGGAYEQYF. CDR3 in DNA: TGTGCCAGCAGCTCACTCTTTAGCGGGGGGGCGTACGAGCAGTACTTC.

The rearrangement joins TRBV30 to TRBJ1-6, with 7 bases lining up with TRBD1. CDR3 size: 16 residues. After removal of 3 bases from V and 2 bases from J, the junction contained 7 bases not matched to a gene. The germline gives CDR1 GTSNPN, CDR2 SVGIG (reference sequence). DNA of the CDR3: TGTGCCTGGAGCGATACCAGGGGGGCCTATAATTCACCCCTCCACTTT. Amino acid sequence: CAWSDTRGAYNSPLHF.

This clone was found a few times. V and J are TRBV29-1 and TRBJ1-1; tentatively, D is TRBD1 (5 bases). V was pared by 4 bases and J by 4 bases, with 10 bases between. Germline lookup yields CDR1 SQVTM and CDR2 ANQGSEA. The CDR3 runs 12 residues. Written as DNA, the CDR3 is TGCAGCGTTGGCCCTGGGGGCACTGAAGCTTTCTTT. It codes for CSVGPGGTEAFF.

This clone counts as medium-sized. The chain joins TRBV11-2 to TRBJ2-1; TRBD2 aligns across 9 bases. V was clipped by 6 bases and J by 7 bases; unmatched bases: 7. This CDR3 spans 14 amino acids. Per the germline V gene, CDR1 is SGHAT and CDR2 is FQNNGV. CDR3 nucleotide sequence: TGTGCCAGCAGTGGCGGGGGGGCAAGAAATGAGCAGTTCTTC. Its translation is CASSGGGARNEQFF. The complete variable domain, with remaining parts taken from reference TRBV11-2 and TRBJ2-1, reads EAGVAQSPRYKIIEKRQSVAFWCNPISGHATLYWYQQILGQGPKLLIQFQNNGVVDDSQLPKDRFSAERLKGVDSTLKIQPAKLEDSAVYLCASSGGGARNEQFFGPGTRLTVL.

A few counts support this clone. The chain uses TRBV2 and TRBJ1-4; D possibly corresponds to TRBD1 (6 bases). CDR3 length: 13 amino acids. Germline values: CDR1 SNHLY, CDR2 FYNNEI. Trimming removed 9 bases from V and 3 bases from J, with 11 bases in between. Here the CDR3 DNA reads TGTGCCAGAACAGGGCCCGCTAATGAAAAACTGTTTTTT. Protein product: CARTGPANEKLFF. Full variable domain (outside the CDR3, taken from reference TRBV2 and TRBJ1-4): EPEVTQTPSHQVTQMGQEVILRCVPISNHLYFYWYRQILGQKVEFLVSFYNNEISEKSEIFDDQFSVERPDGSNFTLKIRSTKLEDSAMYFCARTGPANEKLFFGSGTQLSVL.

This clone came up once. The CDR3 DNA reads as TGTGCCAGCAGTTCACGCTTCGGGTCAGGCCAAGAGACCCAGTACTTC. Its protein is CASSSRFGSGQETQYF. V and J are TRBV6-5 and TRBJ2-5; the D is unclear. Germline CDR1 is MNHEY and CDR2 is SVGAGI. The CDR3 runs 16 residues. V dropped 4 bases and J dropped 1 base, with 16 bases sitting between them.

In DNA form, the CDR3 reads TGCAGCGTTGGGGGACCGGCCCAGTACTTC. Translated, it gives CSVGGPAQYF. The V and J genes are TRBV29-1 and TRBJ2-5; D may be TRBD1 or TRBD2 (5 bases each). The CDR3 consists of 10 residues. The germline CDR1 and CDR2 sequences are SQVTM and ANQGSEA. V was pared by 4 bases and J by 9 bases, with 9 bases between.

The J gene is TRBJ1-2, the V gene TRBV13, with TRBD1 identical over 9 bases. Germline V gives CDR1 PRHDT, CDR2 FYEKMQ (reference sequence). Trimming took 5 bases from V and 4 from J; bases not matched to a gene: 5. CDR3 length equals 14 residues. CDR3 region: CASSPRTGAYGYTF. The DNA of the CDR3 is TGTGCCAGCAGCCCTAGGACAGGGGCCTATGGCTACACCTTC. Supplemented by reference TRBV13 and TRBJ1-2, the full variable domain reads AAGVIQSPRHLIKEKRETATLKCYPIPRHDTVYWYQQGPGQDPQFLISFYEKMQSDKGSIPDRFSAQQFSDYHSELNMSSLELGDSALYFCASSPRTGAYGYTFGSGTRLTVV.

This clone was seen repeatedly, ten times or more. V usage is TRBV2 and J usage is TRBJ1-1; D gene unclear. The CDR3 spans 15 residues. Trimming took 4 bases from V and 0 from J, leaving 12 bases between them. Germline CDR1 reads SNHLY; CDR2 reads FYNNEI. Here the CDR3 DNA reads TGTGCCAGCAGTGCCCGGGCGACGATGAACACTGAAGCTTTCTTT. Protein: CASSARATMNTEAFF.

The rearrangement links TRBV18 to TRBJ2-7; no definite D call. V gave up 0 bases and J gave up 1 base, with 7 bases separating them. There are 14 residues in the CDR3. CDR1 and CDR2 from the germline V gene are KGHSH and LQKENI. CDR3: CASSPPGLSYEQYF. DNA of the CDR3: TGTGCCAGCTCACCACCGGGCTTATCCTACGAGCAGTACTTC.

The V and J genes are TRBV6-5 and TRBJ2-7, with D perhaps assigned TRBD1 or TRBD2 (7 bases each). Germline V gene sequence: CDR1 MNHEY, CDR2 SVGAGI. Trimming took 7 bases from V and 3 from J, leaving 13 bases between them. The CDR3 has 13 residues. CDR3 sequence: CASMGGTVYEQYF. The DNA for the CDR3 is TGTGCCAGCATGGGGGGGACAGTCTACGAGCAGTACTTC.

V usage is TRBV5-6 and J usage is TRBJ1-2; D is perhaps TRBD1 (6 bases). The germline V and J ends were trimmed by 4 bases and 4 bases, with 14 bases remaining between them. The CDR3 totals 14 residues. Germline loops: CDR1 SGHDT, CDR2 YYEEEE. The CDR3 bases are TGTGCCAGCAGCCCCGAGGGGGGGCTCTATGGCTACACCTTC. This codes for CASSPEGGLYGYTF.

This clone showed up just a few times. This chain connects TRBV27 to TRBJ1-2, with 8 bases that match TRBD1. Unmatched junction bases numbered 2, after V lost 5 bases and J lost 3 bases. In germline, CDR1 is MNHEY, CDR2 SMNVEV (reference sequence). The CDR3 is made up of 13 amino acids. CDR3 protein: CASSGQGYYGYTF. Written as DNA, the CDR3 is TGTGCCAGCAGTGGACAGGGATACTATGGCTACACCTTC.

This sequence joins TRBV5-1 and TRBJ2-7; possible D gene TRBD1, 5 bases. CDR3 length: 15 residues. Germline V gene lookup returns CDR1 SGHRS and CDR2 YFSETQ. Trimming removed 0 bases from V and 2 bases from J, with 12 bases in between. This chain's CDR3 is CASSLVYDSAYEQYF. Here the CDR3 DNA reads TGCGCCAGCAGCTTGGTTTATGACAGCGCCTACGAGCAGTACTTC.

CDR3 protein: CSVVVGEQYF. For the CDR3, the DNA is TGCAGCGTTGTGGTAGGCGAGCAGTACTTC. The gene calls are TRBV29-1 and TRBJ2-5; D unclear. The end of the DNA fits TRBJ2-7 better, so the J call may be wrong. The CDR3 totals 10 residues. Germline V CDR1 and CDR2: SQVTM, ANQGSEA.